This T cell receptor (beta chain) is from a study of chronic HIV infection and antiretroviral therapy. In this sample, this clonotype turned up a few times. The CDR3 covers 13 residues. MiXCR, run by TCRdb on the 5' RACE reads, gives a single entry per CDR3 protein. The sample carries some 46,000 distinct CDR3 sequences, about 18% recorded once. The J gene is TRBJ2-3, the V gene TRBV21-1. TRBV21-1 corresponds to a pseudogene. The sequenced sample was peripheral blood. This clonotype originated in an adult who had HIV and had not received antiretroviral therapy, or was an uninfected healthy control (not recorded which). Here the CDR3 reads CASSKESGDTQYF. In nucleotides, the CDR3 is TGTGCCAGCAGCAAAGAGTCAGGAGATACGCAGTATTTT.